This T cell receptor beta chain was recovered during a study of cytomegalovirus exposure and HLA in healthy donors. Study-level results: CMV serostatus was the sole immune exposure data available. A later analysis showed HLA-associated TCR beta chains outstripping equally common others in clonal expansion. In an earlier analysis, productive rearrangement rates for most beta V segments clustered near 87% or 30%.

The CDR3 contains 17 residues. The V gene lost 5 bases and the J gene lost 6 bases, with 23 bases spanning the gap. The germline V gene encodes CDR1 SGHTA and CDR2 FQGNSA. The PCR had 60 Vbeta and 13 Jbeta primers. The table came from immunoSEQ multiplex PCR; TCRdb's copy has only in-frame clones and leaves some out. The sample carries some 180,000 clones, around 80% recorded once. This clone was observed a single time. As yet, its antigen is unknown. The chain uses TRBV7-2 and TRBJ1-5; a possible D gene is TRBD1 (6 bases). The sequencing sample was made of PBMCs. This TCR came from a woman in her 30s in good health and CMV-seropositive. The CDR3 reads CASSPAPLQGIGQPQHF. CDR3 bases: TGTGCCAGCAGCCCAGCTCCGTTACAGGGAATAGGTCAGCCCCAGCATTTT.